The 28 T cell receptor beta chains presented below share a single source sample, sequenced in a study of OX40 agonist ivuxolimab in advanced cancers. Data came from immunoSEQ multiplex PCR; TCRdb stores just in-frame clones and leaves some out. Among tens of thousands of clones listed, around 87% were seen once. Here the sequenced sample was CD4+ or CD8+ T cells sorted from blood, taken in a trial of the OX40 agonist ivuxolimab. These TCRs come from an adult with an advanced solid tumor such as melanoma, head and neck, liver or kidney cancer.

The rearrangement uses TRBV5-8 and TRBJ1-1, with D perhaps TRBD1 (5 bases). V lost 2 bases and J 0 bases, leaving 11 bases between the germline ends. Germline CDR1 is SGHTS and CDR2 is YDEGEE. The CDR3 has 15 amino acids. CDR3 protein: CASSFVRQLNTEAFF. The CDR3 region has the DNA TGTGCCAGCAGCTTTGTACGACAGTTGAACACTGAAGCTTTCTTT.

This chain links TRBV15 with TRBJ2-1; TRBD1 matches 8 bases. Germline values: CDR1 LNHNV, CDR2 YYDKDF (reference sequence). The CDR3 length is 16 residues. Trimming at V came to 3 bases and at J to 4 bases, leaving 8 bases not matched to a gene. CDR3 in amino acids: CATSRDRVRAYNEQFF. Here the CDR3 DNA reads TGTGCCACCAGCAGGGACAGGGTTAGGGCGTACAATGAGCAGTTCTTC.

The genes are TRBV11-1 and TRBJ2-1; D unclear. Trimming pared 5 bases from V and 5 bases from J, leaving 13 bases between. The CDR3 covers 14 residues. Per germline, CDR1 SGHAT and CDR2 FQDESV (reference sequence). The CDR3 reads CASSPNWADNEQFF. The CDR3 bases are TGTGCCAGCAGCCCTAATTGGGCGGACAATGAGCAGTTCTTC.

The V call is TRBV5-6, the J call TRBJ1-4; the D is unclear. V was shortened by 4 bases and J by 5 bases, with 18 bases between the two germline ends. Looked up from germline, CDR1 is SGHDT and CDR2 is YYEEEE. The CDR3 runs 16 residues. The CDR3 region has the DNA TGTGCCAGCAGCCTGGACGGACCACGAGGAAATGAAAAACTGTTTTTT. This translates into CASSLDGPRGNEKLFF. Drawing the rest from reference TRBV5-6 and TRBJ1-4, the complete variable domain is DAGVTQSPTHLIKTRGQQVTLRCSPKSGHDTVSWYQQALGQGPQFIFQYYEEEERQRGNFPDRFSGHQFPNYSSELNVNALLLGDSALYLCASSLDGPRGNEKLFFGSGTQLSVL.

This chain uses TRBV6-1 with TRBJ2-7, with TRBD1 matching over 9 bases. The CDR3 sequence is 13 residues long. V shed 11 bases, J shed 3 bases, and the junction held 8 bases outside the gene matches. The V gene's germline CDR1 is MNHNS and CDR2 SASEGT. In nucleotides, the CDR3 is TGTGCCGGATTACAGGGGGCTGGCTACGAGCAGTACTTC. Protein: CAGLQGAGYEQYF.

The chain recombines TRBV7-2 with TRBJ2-7; 9 nucleotides line up with TRBD2. J lost 3 bases, V lost 5 bases, and 5 bases had no gene match. The CDR3 covers 14 residues. Germline loops: CDR1 SGHTA, CDR2 FQGNSA. The CDR3 DNA sequence: TGTGCCAGCAGCCCGGGACTAGCCCACTACGAGCAGTACTTC. Translating it yields CASSPGLAHYEQYF.

In this sample, this clone turned up a few times. This rearrangement joins TRBV18 to TRBJ1-1; the D gene is possibly TRBD1 (5 bases). CDR1 and CDR2 from the germline V gene are KGHSH and LQKENI. V lost 6 bases to trimming and J lost 3 bases, with 14 bases between them. CDR3 length equals 14 residues. The chain's CDR3 is CASSGPGGDTEAFF. CDR3 DNA: TGTGCCAGCTCGGGCCCTGGGGGGGACACTGAAGCTTTCTTT.

This clone was observed a handful of times. The rearrangement joins TRBV4-2 to TRBJ1-2; a possible D gene is TRBD1 (6 bases). Germline V gene data show CDR1 as LGHNA and CDR2 as YNFKEQ. Trimming shortened V by 1 base and J by 3 bases, and 9 bases separated the two germline ends. The CDR3 has 14 amino acids. CDR3 loop: CASSQGGAHYGYTF. In nucleotides, the CDR3 is TGTGCCAGCAGCCAAGGGGGGGCCCACTATGGCTACACCTTC.

This rearrangement joins TRBV7-9 to TRBJ1-3, with D maybe TRBD1 (6 bases). V was cut by 5 bases and J by 2 bases, with 13 bases left in between. The CDR3 is made up of 15 amino acids. CDR1 and CDR2 (germline): SEHNR, FQNEAQ (reference sequence). The CDR3 sequence: CASSRTTGTGNTIYF. In nucleotides, the CDR3 is TGTGCCAGCAGCCGAACCACAGGGACTGGAAACACCATATATTTT.

With regard to this clone: One end of the junction does not line up with germline, which may come from a read error. The chain recombines TRBV7-6 with TRBJ2-5; no clear D gene. Per germline, CDR1 SGHVS and CDR2 FNYEAQ. The CDR3 runs 14 residues. The CDR3 nucleotides read TGTGCCAGCTCTTTGTTTCTCAACCAGGAGACCCAGTACTTC. This translates into CASSLFLNQETQYF.

CDR3 loop: CASSFYSSPYGYTF. In DNA form, the CDR3 reads TGTGCCAGCAGCTTTTATTCTAGCCCCTATGGCTACACCTTC. J is TRBJ1-2 and V is TRBV7-9; D is uncertain. Deletions cut 3 bases from V and 4 bases from J, with 12 bases between. Germline V gives CDR1 SEHNR, CDR2 FQNEAQ (reference sequence). This CDR3 is 14 amino acids long.

V gene TRBV9 combines with J gene TRBJ2-2, with unresolved D. Germline CDR1 reads SGDLS; CDR2 reads YYNGEE. There are 15 residues in the CDR3. V lost 0 bases and J lost 2, with 8 bases in between. The CDR3 is CASSVDGHNTGELFF. CDR3 nucleotide sequence: TGTGCCAGCAGCGTAGATGGGCATAACACCGGGGAGCTGTTTTTT.

V gene TRBV7-9 combines with J gene TRBJ2-3; D ambiguous. The germline CDR1 and CDR2 sequences are SEHNR and FQNEAQ (reference sequence). This CDR3 is built from 14 residues. The V end lost 5 bases, the J end lost 2 bases, and 11 bases lay between the germline ends. CDR3 residues: CASSGFGPTDTQYF. The DNA for the CDR3 is TGTGCCAGCAGCGGCTTCGGTCCCACAGATACGCAGTATTTT.

The chain couples TRBV14 to TRBJ1-3; D gene ambiguous. The V end was cut by 3 bases, the J end by 9 bases, with 15 bases between. The CDR3 length is 14 residues. The germline gives CDR1 SGHDN, CDR2 FVKESK. CDR3: CASSQRVGFATIYF. The CDR3 region has the DNA TGTGCCAGCAGCCAGAGAGTGGGGTTCGCCACCATATATTTT.

The rearrangement joins TRBV2 to TRBJ1-3; the D gene is possibly TRBD1 (6 bases). Germline CDR1 and CDR2: SNHLY and FYNNEI. The CDR3 contains 15 residues. V lost 3 bases to trimming and J lost 0 bases, with 9 bases between them. The CDR3 region has the DNA TGTGCCAGCAGTGACGGACAGTTCTCTGGAAACACCATATATTTT. It translates to CASSDGQFSGNTIYF.

The chain combines TRBV10-3 with TRBJ2-1; D possibly corresponds to TRBD2 (6 bases). CDR1 is ENHRY, CDR2 SYGVKD, per germline. The CDR3 loop spans 16 amino acids. With 0 bases removed from V and 5 bases from J, the gap between germline ends came to 14 bases. In nucleotides, the CDR3 is TGTGCCATCAGTGAGTCGAACGCGCGGGGAAACAATGAGCAGTTCTTC. This encodes CAISESNARGNNEQFF.

V gene TRBV30 combines with J gene TRBJ2-1; tentative D call: TRBD2 (5 bases). Trimming stripped 1 base from V and 8 bases from J, with 9 bases between. The CDR3 runs to 12 residues. The germline V gene has CDR1 GTSNPN and CDR2 SVGIG (reference sequence). Here the CDR3 reads CAWSGLAYEQFF. The CDR3, as DNA: TGTGCCTGGAGTGGGCTAGCCTATGAGCAGTTCTTC.

The V call is TRBV5-6, the J call TRBJ2-5, with 10 bases aligning to TRBD1. The J segment lost 2 bases and the V segment lost 4 bases, leaving 5 bases of the junction unmatched. The CDR3 covers 15 residues. Germline V gene sequence: CDR1 SGHDT, CDR2 YYEEEE. The CDR3 is CASSGTGATQETQYF. In DNA form, the CDR3 reads TGTGCCAGCAGCGGGACAGGGGCGACACAAGAGACCCAGTACTTC.

In this sample, this clone turned up once. J is TRBJ2-1 and V is TRBV10-2; TRBD2 agrees at 13 bases. The germline V gene encodes CDR1 WSHSY and CDR2 SAAADI. V gave up 6 bases and J gave up 6 bases; unmatched junction bases: 2. The CDR3 runs to 14 residues. The CDR3 region has the DNA TGCGCCAGCAGACGGACTAGCGGGAGCAATGAGCAGTTCTTC. Amino acid sequence: CASRRTSGSNEQFF.

J is TRBJ2-2 and V is TRBV30, with TRBD2 matching 8 bases. Germline CDR1 reads GTSNPN; CDR2 reads SVGIG (reference sequence). V lost 2 bases to trimming and J lost 5 bases; unmatched junction nucleotides: 13. This CDR3 has 17 amino acids. CDR3 region: CAWSTLGVAGRTGELFF. Written as DNA, the CDR3 is TGTGCCTGGAGTACCCTGGGGGTAGCGGGGCGGACCGGGGAGCTGTTTTTT.

The chain is built from TRBV2 and TRBJ1-6; D is uncertain. Germline assignment: CDR1 SNHLY and CDR2 FYNNEI. There are 13 residues in the CDR3. With 7 bases removed from V and 8 bases from J, the gap between germline ends came to 12 bases. CDR3 sequence (DNA): TGTGCCAGCATCGAGGGAGGGTATTCACCCCTCCACTTT. It codes for CASIEGGYSPLHF.

The chain employs TRBV7-6 and TRBJ2-7, with a tentative D call TRBD1 (5 bases). The CDR3 spans 15 residues. Germline V gene data show CDR1 as SGHVS and CDR2 as FNYEAQ. The germline V and J ends were trimmed by 1 base and 2 bases, with 12 bases remaining between them. CDR3 sequence (DNA): TGTGCCAGCAGCTTAGGTTCCTCAGGGCCCTACGAGCAGTACTTC. Its translation: CASSLGSSGPYEQYF. Supplemented by reference TRBV7-6 and TRBJ2-7, the full variable domain reads GAGVSQSPRYKVTKRGQDVALRCDPISGHVSLYWYRQALGQGPEFLTYFNYEAQQDKSGLPNDRFSAERPEGSISTLTIQRTEQRDSAMYRCASSLGSSGPYEQYFGPGTRLTVT.

The CDR3 DNA sequence: TGTGCCAGCCGGGCGGGGGGCCGTGGAGATACGCAGTATTTT. Its protein is CASRAGGRGDTQYF. The chain couples TRBV2 to TRBJ2-3; 8 nucleotides agree with TRBD2. CDR1 and CDR2 from the germline V gene are SNHLY and FYNNEI. The ends lost 8 bases at V and 5 bases at J; junction bases unmatched: 9. The CDR3 is 14 residues long.

J is TRBJ2-1 and V is TRBV10-3; D assignment may be TRBD1 or TRBD2 (6 bases each). Germline V CDR1 and CDR2: ENHRY, SYGVKD. Trimming stripped 10 bases from V and 10 bases from J, with 17 bases between. CDR3 size: 12 residues. The CDR3 DNA sequence: TGTGCCACGAGGGGGGCGCTGCCGGAGCAGTTCTTC. Translation: CATRGALPEQFF.

V and J are TRBV7-2 and TRBJ1-5; no clear D. The CDR3 loop spans 15 amino acids. Germline CDR1 SGHTA, CDR2 FQGNSA. Trimming shortened V by 4 bases and J by 6 bases, and 16 bases separated the two germline ends. Here the CDR3 reads CASSSNMGLGQPQHF. CDR3 nucleotides: TGTGCCAGCAGCTCCAATATGGGGTTGGGTCAGCCCCAGCATTTT. Variable domain in full (rest from reference TRBV7-2 and TRBJ1-5): GAGVSQSPSNKVTEKGKDVELRCDPISGHTALYWYRQSLGQGLEFLIYFQGNSAPDKSGLPSDRFSAERTGGSVSTLTIQRTQQEDSAVYLCASSSNMGLGQPQHFGDGTRLSIL.

The V call is TRBV5-1, the J call TRBJ2-3; the D gene is possibly TRBD2 (5 bases). V dropped 6 bases and J dropped 8 bases, with 10 bases sitting between them. CDR1 and CDR2 (germline): SGHRS, YFSETQ. There are 11 residues in the CDR3. The CDR3 sequence: CASIRAGTQYF. The CDR3 coding sequence is TGCGCCAGCATTCGGGCGGGTACGCAGTATTTT.

The V and J genes are TRBV7-8 and TRBJ2-7; 11 nucleotides align to TRBD2. The CDR3 has 17 amino acids. CDR1 and CDR2 from the germline V gene are SGHVS and FQNEAQ. V was pared by 4 bases and J by 2 bases, with 10 bases of the junction left unmatched. The CDR3 coding sequence is TGTGCCAGCAGCTCCGGACTAGCGGGTCCGAGTCCCTACGAGCAGTACTTC. It translates to CASSSGLAGPSPYEQYF. The whole variable domain, filled in from reference TRBV7-8 and TRBJ2-7, reads GAGVSQSPRYKVAKRGQDVALRCDPISGHVSLFWYQQALGQGPEFLTYFQNEAQLDKSGLPSDRFFAERPEGSVSTLKIQRTQQEDSAVYLCASSSGLAGPSPYEQYFGPGTRLTVT.

This clone was recorded only once. The chain employs TRBV18 and TRBJ1-1; no definite D call. V was pared by 2 bases and J by 4 bases, with 11 bases between. Looked up from germline, CDR1 is KGHSH and CDR2 is LQKENI. The CDR3 spans 14 residues. The CDR3 reads CASSPKGSSTEAFF. The CDR3 bases are TGTGCCAGCTCACCAAAGGGTTCGAGCACTGAAGCTTTCTTT.